This T cell receptor (beta chain) was captured in a study of control samples from healthy donors and cancer patients. The assay was immunoSEQ multiplex PCR, and TCRdb's table has in-frame clones only and misses some. The sample includes about 130,000 clones, 85% to 95% of them seen just once. The germline CDR1 and CDR2 sequences are MNHEY and SVGEGT. This CDR3 contains 14 residues. Germline trimming cut 5 bases from V and 5 bases from J; bases unmatched to any gene: 8. Sequencing was carried out using PBMCs. The receptor was derived from an elderly man with head and neck cancer. This sequence joins TRBV6-2 or TRBV6-3 and TRBJ1-2, with 7 positions matching TRBD1. The CDR3 DNA sequence: TGTGCCAGCAGTCCGGGAGGGGGCGCTTATGGCTACACCTTC. The encoded protein is CASSPGGGAYGYTF.